Following are 30 T cell receptor beta chains from one sample sequenced in a study of blood T cell repertoires in COVID-19. Using immunoSEQ multiplex PCR, the repertoire was profiled, and TCRdb retains in-frame clones only, with some absent. The data hold about 240,000 clones, with roughly 91% observed a single time. The sample comprised PBMCs or T cells enriched from blood (not recorded which). The receptors derive from a woman in her thirties who had recovered from COVID-19.

In DNA, the CDR3 is TGTGCCAGCAGTGAAACCGGGGCTAGCGGGAGAGGAGGCACAGATACGCAGTATTTT. This sequence encodes CASSETGASGRGGTDTQYF. V gene TRBV6-1 combines with J gene TRBJ2-3; 10 nucleotides match TRBD2. Germline trimming cut 2 bases from V and 1 base from J; bases unmatched to any gene: 12. There are 19 residues in the CDR3. CDR1 is MNHNS and CDR2 is SASEGT in the germline V gene.

In this sample, this clone turned up many times. This chain uses TRBV11-2 with TRBJ1-2; D remains ambiguous. The V end was cut by 3 bases, the J end by 8 bases, with 13 bases between. This CDR3 is 13 amino acids long. CDR1 and CDR2 (germline): SGHAT, FQNNGV. The chain's CDR3 is CASSFPGVNGYTF. CDR3 DNA sequence: TGTGCCAGCAGCTTCCCCGGGGTTAACGGCTACACCTTC. Variable domain in full (rest from reference TRBV11-2 and TRBJ1-2): EAGVAQSPRYKIIEKRQSVAFWCNPISGHATLYWYQQILGQGPKLLIQFQNNGVVDDSQLPKDRFSAERLKGVDSTLKIQPAKLEDSAVYLCASSFPGVNGYTFGSGTRLTVV.

This clone was seen more than once but under ten times. The gene calls are TRBV4-3 and TRBJ2-7, with D maybe TRBD1 (6 bases). V was clipped by 0 bases and J by 0 bases, with 12 bases between them. Germline lookup yields CDR1 LGHNA and CDR2 YSLEER. The CDR3 runs to 16 residues. The CDR3 bases are TGCGCCAGCAGCCAAGATGGGACAAGGGCCTCCTACGAGCAGTACTTC. Residues: CASSQDGTRASYEQYF.

V usage is TRBV7-2 and J usage is TRBJ1-2; 7 bases are shared with TRBD1. The CDR3 runs 14 residues. CDR1 is SGHTA and CDR2 is FQGNSA in the germline V gene. The J segment lost 7 bases and the V segment lost 5 bases, leaving 10 bases of the junction unmatched. In DNA form, the CDR3 reads TGTGCCAGCAGCCTACAGGGGCTCCCTAGTGGCTACACCTTC. This encodes CASSLQGLPSGYTF. The whole variable domain, remainder taken from reference TRBV7-2 and TRBJ1-2, is GAGVSQSPSNKVTEKGKDVELRCDPISGHTALYWYRQSLGQGLEFLIYFQGNSAPDKSGLPSDRFSAERTGGSVSTLTIQRTQQEDSAVYLCASSLQGLPSGYTFGSGTRLTVV.

The chain joins TRBV9 to TRBJ2-6; no reliable D call. The germline V and J ends were trimmed by 2 bases and 0 bases, with 3 bases remaining between them. Germline V gives CDR1 SGDLS, CDR2 YYNGEE. The CDR3 extends over 14 amino acids. The CDR3 DNA is TGTGCCAGCAGCGTCAACTCTGGGGCCAACGTCCTGACTTTC. It yields the protein CASSVNSGANVLTF. Full variable domain (rest looked up from reference TRBV9 and TRBJ2-6): DSGVTQTPKHLITATGQRVTLRCSPRSGDLSVYWYQQSLDQGLQFLIQYYNGEERAKGNILERFSAQQFPDLHSELNLSSLELGDSALYFCASSVNSGANVLTFGAGSRLTVL.

The gene calls are TRBV7-8 and TRBJ1-6; 7 bases agree with TRBD1. V shed 4 bases and J 10 bases; nucleotides not matched to a gene: 10. Germline CDR1 is SGHVS and CDR2 is FQNEAQ. The CDR3 runs 15 residues. CDR3: CASSWGTGDGSPLHF. In nucleotides, the CDR3 is TGTGCCAGCAGCTGGGGCACAGGGGACGGGTCACCCCTCCACTTT.

V and J are TRBV30 and TRBJ2-3; 12 nucleotides align to TRBD2. The CDR3 spans 15 residues. Germline trimming cut 4 bases from V and 5 bases from J; bases unmatched to any gene: 7. Germline V gene lookup returns CDR1 GTSNPN and CDR2 SVGIG (reference sequence). CDR3 nucleotides: TGTGCCTGGACTTTGACTAGCGGGAGTTTAGATACGCAGTATTTT. Translated, it gives CAWTLTSGSLDTQYF.

This clone has only a few counts. V gene TRBV19 combines with J gene TRBJ1-5, with a weak D call TRBD1 (5 bases). Germline V CDR1 and CDR2: LNHDA, SQIVND (reference sequence). V shed 3 bases and J shed 0 bases, with 9 bases lying between them. There are 15 residues in the CDR3. CDR3: CASSIRQPSNQPQHF. The CDR3 nucleotides are TGTGCCAGTAGTATCCGACAGCCTAGCAATCAGCCCCAGCATTTT.

V usage is TRBV3-1 (or the pseudogene TRBV3-2) and J usage is TRBJ2-3; a weak D match, TRBD2 (6 bases). Per the germline V gene, CDR1 is LGHDT and CDR2 is YNNKEL (reference sequence). The germline V and J ends were trimmed by 3 bases and 2 bases, with 18 bases remaining between them. This CDR3 spans 17 amino acids. The DNA for the CDR3 is TGTGCCAGCAGCCAGTTGCCGGGAGCCCCTCTCACAGATACGCAGTATTTT. This encodes CASSQLPGAPLTDTQYF.

The table lists this clone with a count of one. This rearrangement joins TRBV7-3 to TRBJ2-3, with D unresolved. Germline values: CDR1 SGHTA, CDR2 FQGTGA. The CDR3 contains 13 residues. V lost 5 bases and J 4 bases, leaving 10 bases between the germline ends. The DNA of the CDR3 is TGTGCCAGCAGCCCGACATGGGCAGATACGCAGTATTTT. It translates to CASSPTWADTQYF.

The chain carries TRBV30 and TRBJ1-1; 8 positions agree with TRBD1. CDR1 is GTSNPN and CDR2 is SVGIG in the germline V gene (reference sequence). V gave up 3 bases and J gave up 9 bases; unmatched junction bases: 6. CDR3 size: 12 residues. The DNA of the CDR3 is TGTGCCTGGAGGAAGACAGGGGATCAAGCTTTCTTT. Protein product: CAWRKTGDQAFF.

This chain connects TRBV5-8 to TRBJ1-5, with D perhaps matching TRBD1 (5 bases). Germline CDR1 SGHTS, CDR2 YDEGEE. V was pared by 7 bases and J by 11 bases, with 16 bases between. This CDR3 comprises 12 residues. As DNA, the CDR3 is TGTGCCAGCTCCCTAAAGGGGATAGCCCAGCATTTT. Residues: CASSLKGIAQHF.

The chain combines TRBV5-6 with TRBJ2-5; 9 bases map to TRBD1. Germline assignment: CDR1 SGHDT and CDR2 YYEEEE. The J segment lost 4 bases and the V segment lost 0 bases, leaving 4 bases of the junction unmatched. The CDR3 length is 15 residues. CDR3 bases: TGTGCCAGCAGCTTGGAACAGGGGGCTCGAGAGACCCAGTACTTC. Its translation: CASSLEQGARETQYF.

The J gene is TRBJ1-6, the V gene TRBV3-1 (or the pseudogene TRBV3-2); D perhaps matches TRBD1 (6 bases). V lost 4 bases, J lost 10 bases, and 23 bases lay in between. CDR3 length equals 17 residues. Per the germline V gene, CDR1 is LGHDT and CDR2 is YNNKEL (reference sequence). The CDR3 region is CASSPAQTGGGPSPLHF. CDR3 bases: TGTGCCAGCAGCCCGGCCCAGACAGGTGGTGGCCCCTCACCCCTCCACTTT.

The CDR3 sequence is CASSSGQTSNYGYTF. Written as DNA, the CDR3 is TGTGCCAGCAGCTCGGGACAAACCTCTAACTATGGCTACACCTTC. This chain uses TRBV6-5 with TRBJ1-2, with D perhaps matching TRBD1 (6 bases). The CDR3 extends over 15 amino acids. Germline V gene sequence: CDR1 MNHEY, CDR2 SVGAGI. Trimming removed 6 bases from V and 0 bases from J, with 14 bases in between.

Only a few counts were recorded for this clone. The V gene is TRBV14, the J gene TRBJ2-1; 8 nucleotides align to TRBD2. V lost 4 bases, J lost 6 bases, and 5 bases stayed unmatched. This CDR3 is built from 14 residues. CDR1 and CDR2 (germline): SGHDN, FVKESK. Here the CDR3 DNA reads TGTGCCAGCAGCCCGCGACTAGCGTCCAATGAGCAGTTCTTC. This codes for CASSPRLASNEQFF. The full variable domain, rest sourced from reference TRBV14 and TRBJ2-1, is EAGVTQFPSHSVIEKGQTVTLRCDPISGHDNLYWYRRVMGKEIKFLLHFVKESKQDESGMPNNRFLAERTGGTYSTLKVQPAELEDSGVYFCASSPRLASNEQFFGPGTRLTVL.

The V call is TRBV5-4, the J call TRBJ2-7, with 12 bases aligning to TRBD2. This CDR3 has 16 amino acids. J was trimmed by 1 base and V by 4 bases; bases with no gene match: 6. CDR1 and CDR2 (germline): SGHNT, YYREEE (reference sequence). The CDR3: CASSRRTSGASYEQYF. The CDR3 DNA reads TGTGCCAGCAGCCGCAGGACTAGCGGGGCTTCCTACGAGCAGTACTTC.

The CDR3 spells CASSQDSRGREFSTDTQYF. CDR3 sequence (DNA): TGCGCCAGCAGCCAAGATTCGCGGGGGCGGGAGTTCAGCACAGATACGCAGTATTTT. This sequence joins TRBV4-3 and TRBJ2-3, with D tentatively TRBD2 (7 bases). The germline V and J ends were trimmed by 0 bases and 0 bases, with 19 bases remaining between them. Germline assignment: CDR1 LGHNA and CDR2 YSLEER. The CDR3 has 19 amino acids.

As concerns this clone: This CDR3 is also generated by other DNA sequences in the sample. The rearrangement uses TRBV2 and TRBJ2-2, with a weak D call TRBD2 (6 bases). Germline V gene lookup returns CDR1 SNHLY and CDR2 FYNNEI. V lost 6 bases and J lost 2, with 10 bases in between. The CDR3 extends over 14 amino acids. CDR3 nucleotide sequence: TGTGCCAGCAGGCGGGGATCAAACACCGGGGAGCTGTTTTTT. This translates into CASRRGSNTGELFF. Complete variable domain (other parts from reference TRBV2 and TRBJ2-2): EPEVTQTPSHQVTQMGQEVILRCVPISNHLYFYWYRQILGQKVEFLVSFYNNEISEKSEIFDDQFSVERPDGSNFTLKIRSTKLEDSAMYFCASRRGSNTGELFFGEGSRLTVL.

This chain joins TRBV28 and TRBJ2-1, with 8 bases lining up with TRBD1. The CDR3 loop spans 16 amino acids. Per germline, CDR1 MDHEN and CDR2 SYDVKM. The V gene end was trimmed by 2 bases and the J gene end by 7 bases; junction bases not matched to a gene: 10. CDR3 in DNA: TGTGCCAGCAGTTTACCGGGGCTCCAGGGGGCTAATGAGCAGTTCTTC. Its protein is CASSLPGLQGANEQFF.

CDR3 amino acids: CASLNTGTVNTEAFF. The CDR3 coding sequence is TGTGCCAGCCTCAACACCGGGACAGTTAACACTGAAGCTTTCTTT. The gene calls are TRBV28 and TRBJ1-1, with 7 bases identical to TRBD1. Germline V CDR1 and CDR2: MDHEN, SYDVKM. Losses at the gene ends were 8 bases for V and 2 bases for J; bases not matched to a gene: 11. CDR3 length: 15 residues.

The rearrangement joins TRBV28 to TRBJ1-2, with D unclear. The CDR3 has 13 amino acids. The germline CDR1 and CDR2 sequences are MDHEN and SYDVKM. The ends were cut back, 3 bases at V and 5 bases at J, with 10 bases in the middle. The CDR3 loop reads CASSFVSTYGYTF. DNA of the CDR3: TGTGCCAGCAGTTTCGTGAGTACTTATGGCTACACCTTC.

The CDR3 DNA reads TGTGCCAGCAGTTTGACTAGCGGGAGCTACGAGCAGTACTTC. The encoded protein is CASSLTSGSYEQYF. This chain links TRBV6-2 or TRBV6-3 with TRBJ2-7; 12 bases line up with TRBD2. The CDR3 totals 14 residues. V shed 4 bases and J 3 bases; nucleotides not matched to a gene: 1. CDR1 is MNHEY, CDR2 SVGEGT, per germline.

The J gene is TRBJ2-7, the V gene TRBV6-1; D remains unclear. CDR1 MNHNS and CDR2 SASEGT come from the germline V gene. Trimming shortened V by 2 bases and J by 2 bases, and 13 bases separated the two germline ends. This CDR3 region has 15 residues. CDR3: CASSEMVTSPYEQYF. For the CDR3, the DNA is TGTGCCAGCAGTGAAATGGTCACATCACCCTACGAGCAGTACTTC.

The CDR3 sequence: CAWSVRGTGELQHF. In nucleotides, the CDR3 is TGTGCCTGGAGTGTACGTGGGACGGGGGAACTCCAGCATTTT. V usage is TRBV30 and J usage is TRBJ1-5, with a tentative D call TRBD1 (5 bases). The V gene lost 0 bases and the J gene lost 12 bases, with 18 bases spanning the gap. CDR1 and CDR2 (germline): GTSNPN, SVGIG (reference sequence). The CDR3 covers 14 residues.

The genes are TRBV6-1 and TRBJ2-2; 8 nucleotides agree with TRBD1. V was pared by 4 bases and J by 0 bases, with 10 bases of the junction left unmatched. Germline V CDR1 and CDR2: MNHNS, SASEGT. The CDR3 runs 18 residues. The CDR3 DNA reads TGTGCCAGCAGTGCACCCGACATGGACAGGGCGAACACCGGGGAGCTGTTTTTT. Protein product: CASSAPDMDRANTGELFF.

The chain has TRBV21-1 and TRBJ2-1; the table gives TRBD2 as D, unverified against the DNA. TRBV21-1 is flagged as a pseudogene. The CDR3 extends over 14 amino acids. The CDR3 protein is CASTLTSGGNEQFF. The CDR3, as DNA: TGTGCCAGCACCCTGACTAGCGGGGGGAATGAGCAGTTCTTC.

In this sample, this clone turned up once. V usage is TRBV4-2 and J usage is TRBJ2-4; D ambiguous. The CDR3 length is 16 residues. CDR1 and CDR2 from the germline V gene are LGHNA and YNFKEQ. The V end was cut by 0 bases, the J end by 3 bases, with 12 bases between. DNA of the CDR3: TGTGCCAGCAGCCAAGAGGAGCGTTCTAACAAAAACATTCAGTACTTC. This encodes CASSQEERSNKNIQYF.

DNA of the CDR3: TGTGCCAGCAGCTTAGTCGGGGATGGTCTCTCCGGGGAGCTGTTTTTT. Translating it yields CASSLVGDGLSGELFF. The chain combines TRBV7-3 with TRBJ2-2; a possible D gene is TRBD2 (5 bases). This CDR3 has 16 amino acids. Germline V gene lookup returns CDR1 SGHTA and CDR2 FQGTGA. Trimming stripped 2 bases from V and 6 bases from J, with 16 bases between.

The chain carries TRBV30 and TRBJ1-1, with D tentatively TRBD1 (5 bases). The CDR3 is made up of 16 amino acids. In germline, CDR1 is GTSNPN, CDR2 SVGIG (reference sequence). Trimming took off 3 bases at V and 0 bases at J, with 17 bases between the two ends. CDR3 sequence (DNA): TGTGCCTGGAGGGGAGGTGGGGGGGTACTGAACACTGAAGCTTTCTTT. This gives the protein CAWRGGGGVLNTEAFF. The full variable domain, rest sourced from reference TRBV30 and TRBJ1-1, is SQTIHQWPATLVQPVGSPLSLECTVEGTSNPNLYWYRQAAGRGLQLLFYSVGIGQISSEVPQNLSASRPQDRQFILSSKKLLLSDSGFYLCAWRGGGGVLNTEAFFGQGTRLTVV.